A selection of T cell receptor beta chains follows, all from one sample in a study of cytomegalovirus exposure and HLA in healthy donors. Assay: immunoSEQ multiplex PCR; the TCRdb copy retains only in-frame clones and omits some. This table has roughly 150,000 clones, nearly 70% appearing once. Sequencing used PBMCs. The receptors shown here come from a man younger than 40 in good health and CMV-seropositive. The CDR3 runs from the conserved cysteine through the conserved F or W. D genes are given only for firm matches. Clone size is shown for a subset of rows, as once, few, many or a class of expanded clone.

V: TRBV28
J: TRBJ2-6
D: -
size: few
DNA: TGTGCCAGCAGCTCTAGCTCGGAGATCTCTGGGGCCAACGTCCTGACTTTC
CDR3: CASSSSSEISGANVLTF

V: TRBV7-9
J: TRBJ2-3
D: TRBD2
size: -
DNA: TGTGCCAGCATTCCTATAGCGGGCGATACGCAGTATTTT
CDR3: CASIPIAGDTQYF

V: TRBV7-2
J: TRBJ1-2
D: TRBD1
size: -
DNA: TGTGCCAGCAGCTGGACAGGGATTGAGGGCTACACCTTC
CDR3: CASSWTGIEGYTF

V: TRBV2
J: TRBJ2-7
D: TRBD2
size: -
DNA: TGTGCCAGCAGTGATTTACTAGCGGGAGAATACGAGCAGTACTTC
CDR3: CASSDLLAGEYEQYF

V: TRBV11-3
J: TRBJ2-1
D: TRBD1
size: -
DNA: TGTGCCAGCAGCCCCTCGAGACAGGGGAGCTCCTACAATGAGCAGTTCTTC
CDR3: CASSPSRQGSSYNEQFF

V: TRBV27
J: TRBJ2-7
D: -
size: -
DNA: TGTGCCAGCAGTTTAGGGGAGTTCAGCGAGCAGTACTTC
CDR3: CASSLGEFSEQYF

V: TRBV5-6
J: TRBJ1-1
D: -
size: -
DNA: TGTGCCAGCAGCTTGCCGGACAGGAACACTGAAGCTTTCTTT
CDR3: CASSLPDRNTEAFF

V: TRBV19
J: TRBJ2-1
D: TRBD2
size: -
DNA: TGTGCCAGTAGTATAAGCGGGAGCAGGAATGAGCAGTTCTTC
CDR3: CASSISGSRNEQFF

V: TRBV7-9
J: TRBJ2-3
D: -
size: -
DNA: TGTGCCAGCAGCTCCTTAATAGCCCCAGATACGCAGTATTTT
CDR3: CASSSLIAPDTQYF

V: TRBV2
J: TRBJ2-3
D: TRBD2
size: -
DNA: TGTGCCAGCAGTGAGGGGACTAGCGGTTGGCCCAGCACAGATACGCAGTATTTT
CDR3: CASSEGTSGWPSTDTQYF

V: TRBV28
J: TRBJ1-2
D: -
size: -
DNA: TGTGCCAGCAGTTTTTCGGCAGGGTCGATAGCTAACTATGGCTACACCTTC
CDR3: CASSFSAGSIANYGYTF

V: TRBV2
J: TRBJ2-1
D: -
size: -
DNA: TGTGCCAGCAGTGCCCTAGGGGATGAGCAGTTCTTC
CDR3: CASSALGDEQFF

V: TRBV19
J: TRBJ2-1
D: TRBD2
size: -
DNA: TGTGCCAGTAGGGGATCGGGGCGGGAGGCCTTCTTTGAGCAGTTCTTC
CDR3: CASRGSGREAFFEQFF

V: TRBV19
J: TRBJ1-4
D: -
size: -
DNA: TGTGCCAGTAGCCGGGGACACATTAATGAAAAACTGTTTTTT
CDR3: CASSRGHINEKLFF

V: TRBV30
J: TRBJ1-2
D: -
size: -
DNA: TGTGCCTGGAGTCCCGACAGTATAAACTATGGCTACACCTTC
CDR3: CAWSPDSINYGYTF

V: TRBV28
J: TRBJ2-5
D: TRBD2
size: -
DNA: TGTGCCAGCAGTTCCGGGACTAGCGGGAGTTACACAGAGACCCAGTACTTC
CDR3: CASSSGTSGSYTETQYF

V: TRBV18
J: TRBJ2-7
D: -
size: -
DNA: TGTGCCAGCTCACCAGGGGCAGCGTCCTACGAGCAGTACTTC
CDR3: CASSPGAASYEQYF

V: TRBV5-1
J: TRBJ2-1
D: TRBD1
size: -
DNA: TGCGCCAGCAGCTTGGGGCAGGGGGCAGGCGATGAGCAGTTCTTC
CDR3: CASSLGQGAGDEQFF

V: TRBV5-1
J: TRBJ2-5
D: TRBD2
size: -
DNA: TGCGCCAGCAGCTGGGGACTCCCTAGCGGGAGTGAGACCCAGTACTTC
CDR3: CASSWGLPSGSETQYF

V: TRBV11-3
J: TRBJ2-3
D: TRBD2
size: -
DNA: TGTGCCAGCAGCGCCCGGACTAGCGGGGCAGATACGCAGTATTTT
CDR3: CASSARTSGADTQYF

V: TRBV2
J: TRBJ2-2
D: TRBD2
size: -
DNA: TGTGCCAGCAGGGGCCACGGGGGGGCGTTAGCCGGGGAGCTGTTTTTT
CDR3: CASRGHGGALAGELFF

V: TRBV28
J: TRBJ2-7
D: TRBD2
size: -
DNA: TGTGCCAGCACCATCCCGGGGGGGGCTTTCTCCTACGAGCAGTACTTC
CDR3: CASTIPGGAFSYEQYF

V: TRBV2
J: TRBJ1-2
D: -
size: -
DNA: TGTGCCAGCAGTGAAGCGCTAAGGGGGACCTACTATGGCTACACCTTC
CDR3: CASSEALRGTYYGYTF

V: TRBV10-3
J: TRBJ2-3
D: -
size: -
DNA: TGTGCCATCAGTGAGTCCGGAGGGGATACGCAGTATTTT
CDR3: CAISESGGDTQYF

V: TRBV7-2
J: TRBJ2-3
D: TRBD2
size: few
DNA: TGTGCCAGCAAACTCCCGGGACTACTCACAGATACGCAGTATTTT
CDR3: CASKLPGLLTDTQYF

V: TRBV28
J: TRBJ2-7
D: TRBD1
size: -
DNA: TGTGCCAGCAGTCTGCCGGGACAGGGTAACGAGCAGTACTTC
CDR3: CASSLPGQGNEQYF

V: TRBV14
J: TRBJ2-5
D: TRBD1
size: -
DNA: TGTGCCAGCAGCCACAGCCGGACAGGGATAGGGGAGACCCAGTACTTC
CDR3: CASSHSRTGIGETQYF

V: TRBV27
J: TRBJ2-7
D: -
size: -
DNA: TGTGCCAGCAGTTCTGTTCAGGGACTGTCCTACGAGCAGTACTTC
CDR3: CASSSVQGLSYEQYF

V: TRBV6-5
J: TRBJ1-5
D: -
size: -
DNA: TGTGCCAGCAGCCGGACCCAGGGTGGTCAGCCCCAGCATTTT
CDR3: CASSRTQGGQPQHF

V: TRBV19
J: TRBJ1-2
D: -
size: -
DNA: TGTGCCAGTAGTATTTCATCAGGGGTCGGCTATGGCTACACCTTC
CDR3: CASSISSGVGYGYTF

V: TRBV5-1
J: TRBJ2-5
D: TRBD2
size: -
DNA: TGCGCCAGCAGACGGGCTAAGGGAGGGCAAGAGACCCAGTACTTC
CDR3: CASRRAKGGQETQYF

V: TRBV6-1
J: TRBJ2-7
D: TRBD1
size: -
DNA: TGTGCCAGCAGTAAAACGGGACAGGGGACCTACGAGCAGTACTTC
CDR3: CASSKTGQGTYEQYF

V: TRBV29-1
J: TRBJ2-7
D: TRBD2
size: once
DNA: TGCAGCGTTGCCTGGACTAGCCGCTACGAGCAGTACTTC
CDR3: CSVAWTSRYEQYF

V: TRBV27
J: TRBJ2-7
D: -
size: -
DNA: TGTGCCAGCAGTTTCCGGGACTCGCCCTACGAGCAGTACTTC
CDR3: CASSFRDSPYEQYF

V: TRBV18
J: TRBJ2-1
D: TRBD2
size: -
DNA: TGTGCCAGCTCACCACCAGCGGGAGCACTCCAGTTCTTC
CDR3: CASSPPAGALQFF

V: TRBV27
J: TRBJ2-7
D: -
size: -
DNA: TGTGCCACCTTCAGTTCCTCCTACGAGCAGTACTTC
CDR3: CATFSSSYEQYF

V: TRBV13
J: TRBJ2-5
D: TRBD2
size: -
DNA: TGTGCCAGCCTAGAGCGGGGAAAGACCCAGTACTTC
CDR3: CASLERGKTQYF

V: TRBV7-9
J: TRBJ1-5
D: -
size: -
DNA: TGTGCCAGCAGCTTCTCTACAGGGCCGGATCAGCCCCAGCATTTT
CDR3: CASSFSTGPDQPQHF

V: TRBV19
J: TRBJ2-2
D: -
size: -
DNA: TGTGCCACCACACAGGTTTCATCAGGGGAGCTGTTTTTT
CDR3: CATTQVSSGELFF

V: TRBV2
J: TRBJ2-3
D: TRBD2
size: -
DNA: TGTGCCAGCAGTGAAGCGGGACTAGCGGCAAAGACAGATACGCAGTATTTT
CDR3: CASSEAGLAAKTDTQYF

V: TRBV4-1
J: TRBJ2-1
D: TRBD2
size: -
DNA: TGCGCCAGCAGCCAGCCAAGTCCAAAAACTAGCGGCCTCAGCTCCTACAATGAGCAGTTCTTC
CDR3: CASSQPSPKTSGLSSYNEQFF

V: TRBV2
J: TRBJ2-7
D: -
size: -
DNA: TGTGCCAGCAGTGAGCCGGGGGAGCAGTACTTC
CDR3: CASSEPGEQYF

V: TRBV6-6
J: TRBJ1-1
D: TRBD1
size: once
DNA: TGTGCCAGCAGTCCGGGACAGGGAGGCACTGAAGCTTTCTTT
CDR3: CASSPGQGGTEAFF

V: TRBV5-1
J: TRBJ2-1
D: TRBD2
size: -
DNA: TGCGCCAGCAGCCCGACTAGCGGCAGCTCCTACAATGAGCAGTTCTTC
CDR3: CASSPTSGSSYNEQFF

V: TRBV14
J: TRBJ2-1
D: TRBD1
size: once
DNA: TGTGCCAGCAGTTACACGGGACAGGCCATAAATGAGCAGTTCTTC
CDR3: CASSYTGQAINEQFF

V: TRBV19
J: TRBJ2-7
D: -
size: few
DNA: TGTGCCACCGCAGGGTGGGGGGACGACGAGCAGTACTTC
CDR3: CATAGWGDDEQYF

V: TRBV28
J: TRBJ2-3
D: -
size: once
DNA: TGTGCCAGCAGGTCTAGCACAGATACGCAGTATTTT
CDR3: CASRSSTDTQYF

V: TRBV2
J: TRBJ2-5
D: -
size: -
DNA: TGTGCCAGCATACTAGCACAAGAGACCCAGTACTTC
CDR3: CASILAQETQYF

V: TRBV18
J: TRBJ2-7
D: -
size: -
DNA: TGTGCCAGCTCACCTCTTCCCCTTTCCTACGAGCAGTACTTC
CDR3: CASSPLPLSYEQYF

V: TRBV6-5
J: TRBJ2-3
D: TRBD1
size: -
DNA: TGTGCCAGCAGTTCCGGACAGGACCCAGATACGCAGTATTTT
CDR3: CASSSGQDPDTQYF

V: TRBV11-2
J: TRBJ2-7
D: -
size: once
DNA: TGTGCCAGCAGCTTGGGTTCGGGATACGAGCAGTACTTC
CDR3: CASSLGSGYEQYF